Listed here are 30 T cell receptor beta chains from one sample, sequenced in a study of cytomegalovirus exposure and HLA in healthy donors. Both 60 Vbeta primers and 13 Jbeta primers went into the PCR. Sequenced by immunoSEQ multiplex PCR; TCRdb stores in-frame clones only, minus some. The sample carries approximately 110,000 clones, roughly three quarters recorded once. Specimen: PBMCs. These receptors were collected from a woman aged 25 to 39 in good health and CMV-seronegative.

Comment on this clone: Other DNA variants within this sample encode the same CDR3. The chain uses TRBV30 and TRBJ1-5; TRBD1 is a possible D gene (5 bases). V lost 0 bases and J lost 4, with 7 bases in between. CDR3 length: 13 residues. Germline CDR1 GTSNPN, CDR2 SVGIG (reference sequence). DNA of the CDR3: TGTGCCTGGAGTGTTAGGGGAAATCAGCCCCAGCATTTT. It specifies CAWSVRGNQPQHF.

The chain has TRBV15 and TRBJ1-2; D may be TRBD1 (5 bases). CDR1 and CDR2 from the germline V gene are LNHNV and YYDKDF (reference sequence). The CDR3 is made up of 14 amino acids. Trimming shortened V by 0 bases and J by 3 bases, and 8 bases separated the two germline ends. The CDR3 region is CATSRDRGHYGYTF. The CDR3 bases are TGTGCCACCAGCAGAGATAGGGGCCACTATGGCTACACCTTC.

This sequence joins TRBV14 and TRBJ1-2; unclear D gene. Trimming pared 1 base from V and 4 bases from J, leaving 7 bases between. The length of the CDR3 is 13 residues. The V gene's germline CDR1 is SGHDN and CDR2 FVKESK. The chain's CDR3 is CASSQGGPYGYTF. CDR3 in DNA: TGTGCCAGCAGCCAAGGAGGGCCCTATGGCTACACCTTC. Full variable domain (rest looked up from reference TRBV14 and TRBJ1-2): EAGVTQFPSHSVIEKGQTVTLRCDPISGHDNLYWYRRVMGKEIKFLLHFVKESKQDESGMPNNRFLAERTGGTYSTLKVQPAELEDSGVYFCASSQGGPYGYTFGSGTRLTVV.

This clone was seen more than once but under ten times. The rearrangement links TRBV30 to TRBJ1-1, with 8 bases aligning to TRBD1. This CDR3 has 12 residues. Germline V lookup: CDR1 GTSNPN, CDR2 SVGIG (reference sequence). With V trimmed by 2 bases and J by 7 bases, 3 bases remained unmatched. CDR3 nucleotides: TGTGCCTGGAGTTACGGACAGGGTGAAGCTTTCTTT. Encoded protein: CAWSYGQGEAFF.

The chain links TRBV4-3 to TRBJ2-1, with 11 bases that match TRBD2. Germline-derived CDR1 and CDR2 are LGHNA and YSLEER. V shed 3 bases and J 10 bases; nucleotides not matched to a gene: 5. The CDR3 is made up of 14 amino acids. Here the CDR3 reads CASSQGIAGGEQFF. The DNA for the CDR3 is TGCGCCAGCAGCCAGGGGATAGCGGGAGGGGAGCAGTTCTTC.

Here the CDR3 DNA reads TGTGCCAGCAGTCGTACTAGCGGGAGTGGCAATGAGCAGTTCTTC. This codes for CASSRTSGSGNEQFF. The chain has TRBV6-5 and TRBJ2-1; 11 bases align to TRBD2. V was pared by 5 bases and J by 6 bases, with 6 bases of the junction left unmatched. The CDR3 is 15 amino acids. In germline, CDR1 is MNHEY, CDR2 SVGAGI.

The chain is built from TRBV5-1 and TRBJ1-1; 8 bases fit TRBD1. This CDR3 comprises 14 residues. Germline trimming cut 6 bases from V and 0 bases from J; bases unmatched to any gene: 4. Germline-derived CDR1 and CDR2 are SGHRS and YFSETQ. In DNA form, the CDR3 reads TGCGCCAGCACCCTGACAGGGGTGAACACTGAAGCTTTCTTT. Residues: CASTLTGVNTEAFF.

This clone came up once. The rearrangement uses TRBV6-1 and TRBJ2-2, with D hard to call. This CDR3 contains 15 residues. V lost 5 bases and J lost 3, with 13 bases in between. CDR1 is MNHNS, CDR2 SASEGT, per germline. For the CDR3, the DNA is TGTGCCAGCAGTCAGAGCAGGTCCTACACCGGGGAGCTGTTTTTT. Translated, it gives CASSQSRSYTGELFF.

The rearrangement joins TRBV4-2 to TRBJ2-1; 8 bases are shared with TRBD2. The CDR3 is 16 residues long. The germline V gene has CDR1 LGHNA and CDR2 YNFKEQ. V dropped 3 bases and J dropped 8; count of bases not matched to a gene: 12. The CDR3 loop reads CASSHELLAEVHEQFF. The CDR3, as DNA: TGTGCCAGCAGCCACGAATTACTAGCGGAGGTGCATGAGCAGTTCTTC.

The CDR3 DNA is TGTGCCATCAGTGATAACCAGGTGGGGGGCACCGGGGAGCTGTTTTTT. Residues: CAISDNQVGGTGELFF. The rearrangement joins TRBV10-3 to TRBJ2-2, with D tentatively TRBD2 (6 bases). Trimming took off 3 bases at V and 4 bases at J, with 15 bases between the two ends. CDR3 length: 16 residues. Germline CDR1 reads ENHRY; CDR2 reads SYGVKD.

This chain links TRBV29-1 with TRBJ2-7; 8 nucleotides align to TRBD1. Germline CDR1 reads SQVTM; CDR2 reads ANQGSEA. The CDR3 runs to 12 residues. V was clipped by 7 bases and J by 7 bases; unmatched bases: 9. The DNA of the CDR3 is TGCAGCGGATGGACAGGGTCCTGGGAGCAGTACTTC. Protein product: CSGWTGSWEQYF.

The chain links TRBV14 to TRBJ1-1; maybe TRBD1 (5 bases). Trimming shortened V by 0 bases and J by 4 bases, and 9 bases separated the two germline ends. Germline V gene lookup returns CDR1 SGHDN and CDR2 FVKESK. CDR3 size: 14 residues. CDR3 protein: CASSQEGTATEAFF. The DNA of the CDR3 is TGTGCCAGCAGCCAAGAGGGGACTGCCACTGAAGCTTTCTTT. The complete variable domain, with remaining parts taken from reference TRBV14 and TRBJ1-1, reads EAGVTQFPSHSVIEKGQTVTLRCDPISGHDNLYWYRRVMGKEIKFLLHFVKESKQDESGMPNNRFLAERTGGTYSTLKVQPAELEDSGVYFCASSQEGTATEAFFGQGTRLTVV.

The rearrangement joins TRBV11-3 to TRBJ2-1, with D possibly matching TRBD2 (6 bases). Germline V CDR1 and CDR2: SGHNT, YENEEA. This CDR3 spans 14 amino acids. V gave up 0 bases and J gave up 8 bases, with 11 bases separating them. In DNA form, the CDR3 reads TGTGCCAGCAGCTTAGATGGCGCTAGCGATGAGCAGTTCTTC. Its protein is CASSLDGASDEQFF.

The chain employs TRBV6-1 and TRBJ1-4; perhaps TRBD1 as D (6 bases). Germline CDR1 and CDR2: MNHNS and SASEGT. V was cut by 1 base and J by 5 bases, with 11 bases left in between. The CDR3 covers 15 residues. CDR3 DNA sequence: TGTGCCAGCAGTGAAGACAGGGCCTCCAATGAAAAACTGTTTTTT. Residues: CASSEDRASNEKLFF.

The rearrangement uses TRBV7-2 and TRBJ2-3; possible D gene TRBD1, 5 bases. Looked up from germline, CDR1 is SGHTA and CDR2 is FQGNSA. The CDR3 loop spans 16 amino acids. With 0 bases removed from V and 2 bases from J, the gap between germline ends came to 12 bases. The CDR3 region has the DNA TGTGCCAGCAGCTTAGCGCAGGGCCTAGTCACAGATACGCAGTATTTT. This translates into CASSLAQGLVTDTQYF.

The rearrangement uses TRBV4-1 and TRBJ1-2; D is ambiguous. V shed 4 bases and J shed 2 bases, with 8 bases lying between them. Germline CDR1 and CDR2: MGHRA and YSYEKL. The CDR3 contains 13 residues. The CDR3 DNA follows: TGCGCCAGCAGCCTTCCGGGGAACTATGGCTACACCTTC. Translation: CASSLPGNYGYTF.

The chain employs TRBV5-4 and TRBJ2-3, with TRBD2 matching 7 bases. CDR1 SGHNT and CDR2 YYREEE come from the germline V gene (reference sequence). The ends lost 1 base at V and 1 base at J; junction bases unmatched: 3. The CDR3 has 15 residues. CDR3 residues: CASSLNLAGTDTQYF. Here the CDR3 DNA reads TGTGCCAGCAGCTTGAATCTAGCGGGCACAGATACGCAGTATTTT.

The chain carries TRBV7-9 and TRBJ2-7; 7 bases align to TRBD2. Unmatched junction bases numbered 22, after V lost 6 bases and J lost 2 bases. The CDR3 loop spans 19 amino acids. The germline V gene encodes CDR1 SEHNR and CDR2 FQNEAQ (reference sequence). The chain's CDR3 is CASRLNGAGPESRPYEQYF. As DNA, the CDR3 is TGTGCCAGCAGACTAAATGGAGCGGGGCCTGAGTCGAGGCCCTACGAGCAGTACTTC.

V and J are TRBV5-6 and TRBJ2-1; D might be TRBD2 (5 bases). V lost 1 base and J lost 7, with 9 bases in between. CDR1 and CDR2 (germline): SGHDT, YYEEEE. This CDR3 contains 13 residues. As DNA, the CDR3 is TGTGCCAGCAGCTTGACTAGTTGGAATGAGCAGTTCTTC. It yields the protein CASSLTSWNEQFF.

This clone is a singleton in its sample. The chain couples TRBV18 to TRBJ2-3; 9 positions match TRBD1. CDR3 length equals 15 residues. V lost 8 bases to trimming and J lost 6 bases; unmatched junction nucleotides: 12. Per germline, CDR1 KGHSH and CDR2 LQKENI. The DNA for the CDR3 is TGTGCCAGCGCCCCGGGACAGGGTATATTGGATACGCAGTATTTT. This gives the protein CASAPGQGILDTQYF.

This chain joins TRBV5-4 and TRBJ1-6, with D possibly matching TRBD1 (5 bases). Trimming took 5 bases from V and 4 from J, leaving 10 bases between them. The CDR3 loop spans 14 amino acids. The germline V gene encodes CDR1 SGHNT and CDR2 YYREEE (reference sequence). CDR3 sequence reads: CASSSTAYNSPLHF. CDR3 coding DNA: TGTGCCAGCAGTTCGACAGCATATAATTCACCCCTCCACTTT.

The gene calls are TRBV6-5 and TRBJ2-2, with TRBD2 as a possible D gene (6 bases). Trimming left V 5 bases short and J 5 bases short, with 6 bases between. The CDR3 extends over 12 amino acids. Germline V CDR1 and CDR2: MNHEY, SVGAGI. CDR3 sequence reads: CASSAGTGELFF. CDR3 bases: TGTGCCAGCAGTGCGGGGACCGGGGAGCTGTTTTTT.

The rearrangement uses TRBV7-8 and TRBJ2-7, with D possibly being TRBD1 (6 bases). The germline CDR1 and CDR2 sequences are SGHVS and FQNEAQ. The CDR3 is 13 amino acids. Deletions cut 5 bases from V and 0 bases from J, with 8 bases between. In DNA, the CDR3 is TGTGCCAGCAGCCGGGACATCTCCTACGAGCAGTACTTC. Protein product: CASSRDISYEQYF.

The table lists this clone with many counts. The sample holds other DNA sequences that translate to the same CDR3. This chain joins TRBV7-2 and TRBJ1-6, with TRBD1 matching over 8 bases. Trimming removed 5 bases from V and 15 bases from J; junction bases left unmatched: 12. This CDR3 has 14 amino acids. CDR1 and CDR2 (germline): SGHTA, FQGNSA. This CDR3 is CASSPGQGLRGLHF. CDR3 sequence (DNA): TGTGCCAGCAGCCCAGGACAGGGTTTAAGGGGCCTCCACTTT.

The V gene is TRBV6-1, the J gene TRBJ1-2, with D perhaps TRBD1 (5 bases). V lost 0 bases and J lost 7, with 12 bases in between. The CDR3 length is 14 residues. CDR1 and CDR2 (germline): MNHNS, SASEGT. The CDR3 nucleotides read TGTGCCAGCAGTGAAGCGAGGGGACTGGGTGGCTACACCTTC. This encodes CASSEARGLGGYTF.

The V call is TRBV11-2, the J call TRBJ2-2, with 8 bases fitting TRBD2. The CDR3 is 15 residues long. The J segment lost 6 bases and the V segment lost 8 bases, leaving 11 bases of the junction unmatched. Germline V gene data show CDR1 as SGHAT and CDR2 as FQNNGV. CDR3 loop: CASQKSGGMSGELFF. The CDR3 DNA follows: TGTGCCAGCCAAAAGTCGGGGGGGATGTCCGGGGAGCTGTTTTTT.

The CDR3 here is CASSGTSGRDTQYF. The DNA of the CDR3 is TGTGCCAGCAGTGGGACTAGCGGGAGGGATACGCAGTATTTT. This chain uses TRBV6-1 with TRBJ2-3, with TRBD2 matching 14 bases. This CDR3 region has 14 residues. CDR1 MNHNS and CDR2 SASEGT come from the germline V gene. V trimming: 4 bases; J trimming: 6 bases; junction bases outside the gene matches: 0.

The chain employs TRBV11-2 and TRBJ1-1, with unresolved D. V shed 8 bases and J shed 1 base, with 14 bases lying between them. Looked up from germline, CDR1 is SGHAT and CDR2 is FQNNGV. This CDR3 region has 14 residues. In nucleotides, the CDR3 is TGTGCCAGCGGCCCCGAGGTGGGGAACACTGAAGCTTTCTTT. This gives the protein CASGPEVGNTEAFF.

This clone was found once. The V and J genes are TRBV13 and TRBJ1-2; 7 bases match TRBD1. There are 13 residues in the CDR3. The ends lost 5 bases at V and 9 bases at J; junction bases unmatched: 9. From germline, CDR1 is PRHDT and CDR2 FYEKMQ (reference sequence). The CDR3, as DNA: TGTGCCAGCAGCCCGGGACAGTCGTGGAGCTACACCTTC. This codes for CASSPGQSWSYTF.

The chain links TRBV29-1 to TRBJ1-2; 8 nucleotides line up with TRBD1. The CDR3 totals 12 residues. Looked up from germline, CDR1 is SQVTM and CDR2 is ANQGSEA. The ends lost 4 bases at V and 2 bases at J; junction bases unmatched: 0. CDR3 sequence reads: CSVGTGNYGYTF. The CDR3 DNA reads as TGCAGCGTTGGGACAGGGAACTATGGCTACACCTTC.